This passage covers 11 T cell receptor beta chains from one sample sequenced in a study of OX40 agonist ivuxolimab in advanced cancers. Method: immunoSEQ multiplex PCR; TCRdb's copy keeps in-frame clones and lacks some. The sample includes some 66,000 clones, around 83% of them seen just once. This specimen was CD4+ or CD8+ T cells sorted from blood, taken in a trial of the OX40 agonist ivuxolimab. Receptors were obtained from an adult with an advanced solid tumor such as melanoma, head and neck, liver or kidney cancer.

The sample holds one count of this clone. The V gene is TRBV25-1, the J gene TRBJ2-7, with TRBD1 identical over 7 bases. CDR3 length equals 13 residues. Germline CDR1 is MGHDK and CDR2 is SYGVNS. V shed 6 bases and J 6 bases; nucleotides not matched to a gene: 8. CDR3 region: CASRKTGSGEQYF. The DNA of the CDR3 is TGTGCCAGCAGGAAGACAGGGTCCGGCGAGCAGTACTTC.

J is TRBJ2-3 and V is TRBV10-3, with D tentatively TRBD1 or TRBD2 (5 bases each). Trimming removed 3 bases at V and 1 base at J, with 17 bases between. The CDR3 loop spans 17 amino acids. Germline V gene data show CDR1 as ENHRY and CDR2 as SYGVKD. CDR3 region: CAISEPIAGARTDTQYF. CDR3 nucleotide sequence: TGTGCCATCAGTGAACCTATCGCCGGGGCGCGCACAGATACGCAGTATTTT.

V is TRBV27 and J is TRBJ2-2; D may be TRBD1 (6 bases). Germline loops: CDR1 MNHEY, CDR2 SMNVEV (reference sequence). CDR3 length: 16 residues. V was trimmed by 6 bases and J by 6 bases, leaving 20 bases between them. The CDR3: CASRATGLYQSGELFF. In nucleotides, the CDR3 is TGTGCCAGCAGGGCCACAGGGTTGTATCAATCCGGGGAGCTGTTTTTT.

This chain uses TRBV5-6 with TRBJ2-7; D is possibly TRBD1 (6 bases). The CDR3 has 15 amino acids. From germline, CDR1 is SGHDT and CDR2 YYEEEE. Trimming shortened V by 3 bases and J by 7 bases, and 20 bases separated the two germline ends. The CDR3: CASSSIGQSSGEQYF. Here the CDR3 DNA reads TGTGCCAGCAGCTCGATTGGACAGAGCTCTGGGGAGCAGTACTTC.

The CDR3 region is CASSLGQGGRNEQFF. Written as DNA, the CDR3 is TGCGCCAGCAGCTTGGGACAGGGTGGCCGCAATGAGCAGTTCTTC. The chain links TRBV4-3 to TRBJ2-1; 9 positions agree with TRBD1. This CDR3 has 15 amino acids. Losses at the gene ends were 5 bases for V and 6 bases for J; bases not matched to a gene: 8. Looked up from germline, CDR1 is LGHNA and CDR2 is YSLEER.

This clone was counted between two and nine times. The chain joins TRBV21-1 to TRBJ1-3; the table's D gene call, TRBD1, was not cross checked with the DNA. TRBV21-1 is noted as a pseudogene. This CDR3 contains 15 residues. CDR3 amino acids: CASILKTGTGNTIYF. The CDR3, as DNA: TGTGCCAGCATTCTAAAGACAGGGACTGGAAACACCATATATTTT.

CDR3: CSAGPGGFVAFF. CDR3 coding DNA: TGCAGCGCAGGTCCAGGGGGTTTTGTAGCTTTCTTT. This chain connects TRBV29-1 to TRBJ1-1; 7 bases fit TRBD1. CDR1 is SQVTM and CDR2 is ANQGSEA in the germline V gene. This CDR3 has 12 amino acids. The V segment lost 7 bases and the J segment 10 bases; nucleotides outside the gene matches: 12. The whole variable domain, filled in from reference TRBV29-1 and TRBJ1-1, reads SAVISQKPSRDICQRGTSLTIQCQVDSQVTMMFWYRQQPGQSLTLIATANQGSEATYESGFVIDKFPISRPNLTFSTLTVSNMSPEDSSIYLCSAGPGGFVAFFGQGTRLTVV.

CDR3 protein: CASSLAGTGSYEQYF. The CDR3 DNA reads TGTGCCAGCAGCTTAGCCGGGACAGGCTCCTACGAGCAGTACTTC. The V and J genes are TRBV7-6 and TRBJ2-7; 8 bases align to TRBD1. V was clipped by 0 bases and J by 0 bases; unmatched bases: 1. Germline assignment: CDR1 SGHVS and CDR2 FNYEAQ. The CDR3 spans 15 residues. Full variable domain (remainder filled in from reference TRBV7-6 and TRBJ2-7): GAGVSQSPRYKVTKRGQDVALRCDPISGHVSLYWYRQALGQGPEFLTYFNYEAQQDKSGLPNDRFSAERPEGSISTLTIQRTEQRDSAMYRCASSLAGTGSYEQYFGPGTRLTVT.

CDR3 sequence: CASRRMATNEKLFF. DNA for the CDR3: TGCGCCAGCAGACGGATGGCGACTAATGAAAAACTGTTTTTT. The chain joins TRBV5-1 to TRBJ1-4; D remains unclear. This CDR3 is 14 amino acids long. With 5 bases removed from V and 2 bases from J, the gap between germline ends came to 10 bases. Germline values: CDR1 SGHRS, CDR2 YFSETQ.

DNA of the CDR3: TGCGCCAGCAGCTTTTCCTTAGCAGGGACTAATGAAAAACTGTTTTTT. Its protein product is CASSFSLAGTNEKLFF. The chain uses TRBV5-1 and TRBJ1-4, with D possibly TRBD1 on 5 matching bases. Trimming removed 2 bases from V and 2 bases from J, with 13 bases in between. Germline V gene lookup returns CDR1 SGHRS and CDR2 YFSETQ. There are 16 residues in the CDR3.

The CDR3 loop reads CASSSTDRGISGYTF. The CDR3 DNA reads TGTGCCAGCAGCTCCACGGACAGAGGAATCTCTGGCTACACCTTC. V and J are TRBV11-3 and TRBJ1-2; maybe TRBD1 (6 bases). Trimming took off 4 bases at V and 7 bases at J, with 19 bases between the two ends. Germline V gives CDR1 SGHNT, CDR2 YENEEA. This CDR3 comprises 15 residues.